The 13 T cell receptor beta chains given below trace back to one sample, sequenced in a study of T cell repertoires in aging, cancer and after chemotherapy. Peripheral blood genomic DNA, not sorted cells or RNA, was the template. TRB rearrangements spanning V, D and J were amplified using mixed TRB-A/B primers. TCRdb reanalysed the multiplex PCR reads using MiXCR and keeps one entry per CDR3 protein. The sample has roughly 12,000 distinct CDR3 sequences, roughly a quarter seen once. The sequenced sample consisted of blood. The receptors here all came from a human donor in good health.

This clonotype is labeled as medium-sized. This chain uses TRBV20-1 with TRBJ2-3; TRBD2 aligns across 8 bases. The V gene's germline CDR1 is DFQATT and CDR2 SNEGSKA (reference sequence). V was clipped by 2 bases and J by 3 bases; unmatched bases: 4. The CDR3 contains 14 residues. The CDR3 spells CSARRAGGTDTQYF. The CDR3 DNA reads TGCAGTGCTAGACGTGCGGGGGGTACAGATACGCAGTATTTT.

This clonotype is deemed medium-sized (0.01 to 0.1%). The rearrangement uses TRBV30 and TRBJ2-2, with D tentatively TRBD2 (6 bases). The length of the CDR3 is 17 residues. The V and J ends lost 0 bases and 1 base respectively, with 15 bases between them. CDR1 and CDR2 from the germline V gene are GTSNPN and SVGIG (reference sequence). CDR3 DNA: TGTGCCTGGAGTGTTTATCCGGGACTCCTGAACACCGGGGAGCTGTTTTTT. Protein product: CAWSVYPGLLNTGELFF.

This clonotype was seen more than once but under ten times. The chain has TRBV6-6 and TRBJ2-3, with TRBD2 identical over 15 bases. Trimming took 6 bases from V and 5 from J; bases not matched to a gene: 3. This CDR3 comprises 15 residues. CDR1 and CDR2 (germline): MNHNY, SVGAGI (reference sequence). CDR3 coding DNA: TGTGCCAGCAGGCAGGGACTAGCGGGGGGAGATACGCAGTATTTT. This translates into CASRQGLAGGDTQYF.

CDR3 region: CSVEVMITGGNLYEQYF. DNA for the CDR3: TGCAGCGTTGAAGTCATGATAACAGGGGGCAACCTCTACGAGCAGTACTTC. The V and J genes are TRBV29-1 and TRBJ2-7, with 9 bases matching TRBD1. Unmatched junction bases numbered 13, after V lost 1 base and J lost 3 bases. The CDR3 has 17 residues. CDR1 is SQVTM, CDR2 ANQGSEA, per germline.

In its sample, this clonotype was seen a few times. Sequence at one end of the junction differs from germline and may be a read error. The gene calls are TRBV28 and TRBJ2-3, with 13 bases aligning to TRBD2. The length of the CDR3 is 15 residues. In germline, CDR1 is MDHEN, CDR2 SYDVKM. CDR3 nucleotide sequence: TGTGCCAGCAGTTTAATAGGACAGGGGGGACTAGCGGGGATGTTT. Translation gives CASSLIGQGGLAGMF. Using reference TRBV28 and TRBJ2-3 for the parts outside the CDR3, the full variable domain is DVKVTQSSRYLVKRTGEKVFLECVQDMDHENMFWYRQDPGLGLRLIYFSYDVKMKEKGDIPEGYSVSREKKERFSLILESASTNQTSMYLCASSLIGQGGLAGMFGPGTRLTVL.

The rearrangement links TRBV7-6 to TRBJ2-1; no clear D. Germline V gene data show CDR1 as SGHVS and CDR2 as FNYEAQ. This CDR3 spans 17 amino acids. V was shortened by 1 base and J by 5 bases, with 18 bases between the two germline ends. CDR3 in amino acids: CASSLGILGSGNNEQFF. The DNA of the CDR3 is TGTGCCAGCAGCTTAGGGATCTTGGGAAGTGGTAACAATGAGCAGTTCTTC.

By sample share, this clonotype is medium-sized. The rearrangement links TRBV20-1 to TRBJ1-2, with 8 bases that match TRBD1. This CDR3 comprises 14 residues. Germline CDR1 is DFQATT and CDR2 is SNEGSKA (reference sequence). V was pared by 5 bases and J by 6 bases, with 11 bases of the junction left unmatched. The CDR3 sequence is CSALGQGEADGYTF. The CDR3 nucleotides read TGCAGTGCTCTTGGACAGGGCGAAGCGGATGGCTACACCTTC.

This clonotype was counted only a few times. The CDR3 DNA reads as TGCGCCAGCAGCTTGGGACAGGGGGCGGGCGAAAAACTGTTTTTT. Translation: CASSLGQGAGEKLFF. The chain joins TRBV5-1 to TRBJ1-4, with 10 bases fitting TRBD1. The CDR3 is made up of 15 amino acids. J lost 8 bases, V lost 0 bases, and 4 bases had no gene match. Looked up from germline, CDR1 is SGHRS and CDR2 is YFSETQ.

The V call is TRBV11-2, the J call TRBJ2-3, with D perhaps assigned TRBD1 or TRBD2 (6 bases each). Per germline, CDR1 SGHAT and CDR2 FQNNGV. The CDR3 consists of 15 residues. V was clipped by 1 base and J by 0 bases, with 8 bases between them. DNA for the CDR3: TGTGCCAGCAGCTTAGGGGGGGCTAGCACAGATACGCAGTATTTT. It yields the protein CASSLGGASTDTQYF.

In this sample, this clonotype is medium-sized. V gene TRBV19 combines with J gene TRBJ1-2; D possibly corresponds to TRBD1 (5 bases). The CDR3 consists of 16 residues. Germline CDR1 LNHDA, CDR2 SQIVND (reference sequence). Between the trimmed V and J ends, which lost 3 bases and 4 bases, there was a span of 18 bases. CDR3 in DNA: TGTGCCAGTAGTATCGCCCGGGCCCGGGGGATCTATGGCTACACCTTC. It translates to CASSIARARGIYGYTF.

This chain joins TRBV5-1 and TRBJ2-3; 7 nucleotides line up with TRBD2. The CDR3 is 15 residues long. CDR1 and CDR2 (germline): SGHRS, YFSETQ. V dropped 4 bases and J dropped 0; count of bases not matched to a gene: 5. CDR3 protein: CASSRSGVSTDTQYF. DNA for the CDR3: TGCGCCAGCAGCAGAAGCGGGGTTAGCACAGATACGCAGTATTTT.

The chain links TRBV11-2 to TRBJ2-1; 7 bases agree with TRBD2. V lost 5 bases and J lost 3; bases outside the gene matches: 10. The CDR3 has 16 amino acids. Germline CDR1 SGHAT, CDR2 FQNNGV. CDR3 in DNA: TGTGCCAGCAGCCCCCGAACGAGCGGGGACTACAATGAGCAGTTCTTC. Translating it yields CASSPRTSGDYNEQFF.

V gene TRBV6-1 combines with J gene TRBJ2-2; the D is unclear. The V end lost 3 bases, the J end lost 6 bases, and 14 bases lay between the germline ends. There are 15 residues in the CDR3. CDR1 is MNHNS and CDR2 is SASEGT in the germline V gene. CDR3 coding DNA: TGTGCCAGCAGTGAGGAGATCGGCCCCCCCGGGGAGCTGTTTTTT. As protein: CASSEEIGPPGELFF.